The 5 T cell receptor beta chains below come from one sample, sequenced in a study of T cell responses to AZD1222 COVID-19 vaccine. Measured with immunoSEQ multiplex PCR; TCRdb has only the in-frame clones, and not every one. The table has 140,000 or so clones, roughly 93% seen once; the top ten hold 10% to 15%. The sequencing used peripheral blood, collected after recovery from COVID-19. These receptors all stem from an adult who had recovered from COVID-19.

The rearrangement uses TRBV29-1 and TRBJ2-1; 8 nucleotides agree with TRBD2. The V gene's germline CDR1 is SQVTM and CDR2 ANQGSEA. V was pared by 7 bases and J by 6 bases, with 11 bases of the junction left unmatched. This CDR3 comprises 14 residues. The CDR3 here is CSANGGEWANEQFF. The DNA for the CDR3 is TGCAGCGCGAACGGGGGGGAATGGGCCAATGAGCAGTTCTTC.

This sequence joins TRBV5-1 and TRBJ1-6; no reliable D call. The germline gives CDR1 SGHRS, CDR2 YFSETQ. CDR3 size: 16 residues. Trimming removed 1 base from V and 3 bases from J, with 11 bases in between. Here the CDR3 reads CASSLTLALYNSPLHF. The CDR3, as DNA: TGCGCCAGCAGCTTGACCCTAGCCCTCTATAATTCACCCCTCCACTTT.

The chain is built from TRBV7-6 and TRBJ2-2; D is perhaps TRBD1 (5 bases). Trimming shortened V by 2 bases and J by 0 bases, and 10 bases separated the two germline ends. The CDR3 covers 16 residues. Germline V CDR1 and CDR2: SGHVS, FNYEAQ. The CDR3 DNA follows: TGTGCCAGCAGCTTACTCAGGGATTCGAACACCGGGGAGCTGTTTTTT. The encoded protein is CASSLLRDSNTGELFF. Full variable domain (remainder filled in from reference TRBV7-6 and TRBJ2-2): GAGVSQSPRYKVTKRGQDVALRCDPISGHVSLYWYRQALGQGPEFLTYFNYEAQQDKSGLPNDRFSAERPEGSISTLTIQRTEQRDSAMYRCASSLLRDSNTGELFFGEGSRLTVL.

The chain is built from TRBV27 and TRBJ2-1, with no clear D. This CDR3 spans 12 amino acids. Trimming took 6 bases from V and 10 from J, leaving 13 bases between them. In germline, CDR1 is MNHEY, CDR2 SMNVEV (reference sequence). The CDR3 DNA reads as TGTGCCAGCAGGCCGACCTCGACGGAGCAGTTCTTC. Translation gives CASRPTSTEQFF.

This chain links TRBV27 with TRBJ1-5; no firm D call. Germline assignment: CDR1 MNHEY and CDR2 SMNVEV (reference sequence). V lost 8 bases and J 0 bases, leaving 8 bases between the germline ends. The length of the CDR3 is 13 residues. CDR3 amino acids: CASSQHSNQPQHF. The CDR3 nucleotides are TGTGCCAGCTCCCAGCATAGCAATCAGCCCCAGCATTTT.